The next 23 T cell receptor beta chains were all read from a single sample in a study of blood T cell repertoires in COVID-19 (dated by TCRdb to the early 2020s). Receptor libraries were prepared by the immunoSEQ multiplex PCR assay. TCRdb re-hosts the immuneACCESS table, in-frame sequences only. Its copies lack some clones; in the studies checked, an unresolved V gene accounts for under half of them, and the cause for the rest is not known. In all, the sample holds some 250,000 clones, and roughly 90% of those were seen once. Together, the top ten hold over 9.5% of the sample. Sequences were obtained from peripheral blood. These receptors originate from a woman aged 25-40 years with COVID-19, enrolled during active disease.

This clone appeared many times. The chain links TRBV27 to TRBJ2-5; 7 bases agree with TRBD1. J lost 0 bases, V lost 5 bases, and 3 bases had no gene match. CDR3 length: 14 residues. The germline CDR1 and CDR2 sequences are MNHEY and SMNVEV (reference sequence). CDR3 loop: CASSDRDHQETQYF. CDR3 sequence (DNA): TGTGCCAGCAGTGACAGGGACCACCAAGAGACCCAGTACTTC.

This clone was detected only once. The rearrangement uses TRBV9 and TRBJ1-2; 7 positions match TRBD1. There are 16 residues in the CDR3. Germline V gene lookup returns CDR1 SGDLS and CDR2 YYNGEE. V lost 0 bases and J lost 2; bases outside the gene matches: 7. The CDR3 DNA follows: TGTGCCAGCAGCGTAGGGCACAGGGGAAGCAACTATGGCTACACCTTC. It is translated as CASSVGHRGSNYGYTF.

The chain recombines TRBV6-5 with TRBJ1-4; maybe TRBD1 (6 bases). The V end was cut by 8 bases, the J end by 5 bases, with 18 bases between. The CDR3 sequence is 15 residues long. Germline-derived CDR1 and CDR2 are MNHEY and SVGAGI. This CDR3 reads CASQQGQSANEKLFF. The DNA for the CDR3 is TGTGCCAGCCAACAGGGTCAGTCAGCGAATGAAAAACTGTTTTTT.

The chain joins TRBV5-1 to TRBJ1-2, with D unclear. This CDR3 contains 14 residues. The V end lost 6 bases, the J end lost 4 bases, and 16 bases lay between the germline ends. CDR1 and CDR2 from the germline V gene are SGHRS and YFSETQ. DNA for the CDR3: TGCGCCAGCACTGCGGCCGGGTCGGTCTATGGCTACACCTTC. Translating gives CASTAAGSVYGYTF. Supplemented by reference TRBV5-1 and TRBJ1-2, the full variable domain reads KAGVTQTPRYLIKTRGQQVTLSCSPISGHRSVSWYQQTPGQGLQFLFEYFSETQRNKGNFPGRFSGRQFSNSRSEMNVSTLELGDSALYLCASTAAGSVYGYTFGSGTRLTVV.

J is TRBJ1-6 and V is TRBV11-2; no clear D. The ends were cut back, 5 bases at V and 7 bases at J, with 15 bases in the middle. The CDR3 length is 15 residues. Germline CDR1 is SGHAT and CDR2 is FQNNGV. The CDR3 sequence: CASSEGRSENSPLHF. CDR3 in DNA: TGTGCCAGCAGCGAAGGGAGGTCTGAGAATTCACCCCTCCACTTT.

This clone was counted a single time. The rearrangement uses TRBV9 and TRBJ2-3; TRBD2 matches 12 bases. The CDR3 loop spans 16 amino acids. CDR1 is SGDLS and CDR2 is YYNGEE in the germline V gene. V lost 3 bases and J lost 2; bases outside the gene matches: 4. The CDR3 spells CASSGLAGESTDTQYF. As DNA, the CDR3 is TGTGCCAGCAGCGGACTAGCGGGGGAATCCACAGATACGCAGTATTTT.

For the CDR3, the DNA is TGTGCCAGCAGCTTGGGCCGGGTCGCTGAAGCTTTCTTT. This gives the protein CASSLGRVAEAFF. V is TRBV5-6 and J is TRBJ1-1, with D hard to call. With 0 bases removed from V and 6 bases from J, the gap between germline ends came to 9 bases. The CDR3 length is 13 residues. The V gene's germline CDR1 is SGHDT and CDR2 YYEEEE. Supplemented by reference TRBV5-6 and TRBJ1-1, the full variable domain reads DAGVTQSPTHLIKTRGQQVTLRCSPKSGHDTVSWYQQALGQGPQFIFQYYEEEERQRGNFPDRFSGHQFPNYSSELNVNALLLGDSALYLCASSLGRVAEAFFGQGTRLTVV.

The J gene is TRBJ2-2, the V gene TRBV2; the match to TRBD1 covers 9 bases. The CDR3 extends over 17 amino acids. The V gene end was trimmed by 0 bases and the J gene end by 5 bases; junction bases not matched to a gene: 7. CDR1 and CDR2 (germline): SNHLY, FYNNEI. The CDR3 reads CASSEALRTGETGELFF. In nucleotides, the CDR3 is TGTGCCAGCAGTGAAGCGCTGCGGACAGGGGAAACCGGGGAGCTGTTTTTT.

This chain joins TRBV6-6 and TRBJ2-3, with 9 bases identical to TRBD2. The CDR3 is 15 residues long. Germline V lookup: CDR1 MNHNY, CDR2 SVGAGI (reference sequence). Trimming removed 6 bases from V and 2 bases from J; junction bases left unmatched: 6. The CDR3 nucleotides are TGTGCCAGCAGCTCTATAGCGGGGGTCACAGATACGCAGTATTTT. Protein: CASSSIAGVTDTQYF.

This chain connects TRBV5-1 to TRBJ2-1; D perhaps matches TRBD2 (5 bases). Germline CDR1 reads SGHRS; CDR2 reads YFSETQ. CDR3 length equals 15 residues. With 3 bases removed from V and 4 bases from J, the gap between germline ends came to 14 bases. The CDR3 is CASSSGGLLYNEQFF. For the CDR3, the DNA is TGCGCCAGCAGCTCAGGTGGACTTTTATACAATGAGCAGTTCTTC.

The chain joins TRBV27 to TRBJ1-4, with D uncertain. There are 14 residues in the CDR3. V was cut by 4 bases and J by 4 bases, with 10 bases left in between. CDR1 is MNHEY, CDR2 SMNVEV, per germline (reference sequence). CDR3 DNA: TGTGCCAGCAGTTCTGGACTAGATAATGAAAAACTGTTTTTT. Amino acids: CASSSGLDNEKLFF. Variable domain in full (rest from reference TRBV27 and TRBJ1-4): EAQVTQNPRYLITVTGKKLTVTCSQNMNHEYMSWYRQDPGLGLRQIYYSMNVEVTDKGDVPEGYKVSRKEKRNFPLILESPSPNQTSLYFCASSSGLDNEKLFFGSGTQLSVL.

The chain employs TRBV5-6 and TRBJ1-1, with a weak D call TRBD1 (5 bases). The CDR3 runs 15 residues. Germline CDR1 reads SGHDT; CDR2 reads YYEEEE. The V and J ends lost 4 bases and 1 base respectively, with 14 bases between them. CDR3 DNA sequence: TGTGCCAGCAGCCGACCTGGGGGGAGGAACACTGAAGCTTTCTTT. Translation: CASSRPGGRNTEAFF. The full variable domain, its missing parts supplied by reference TRBV5-6 and TRBJ1-1, is DAGVTQSPTHLIKTRGQQVTLRCSPKSGHDTVSWYQQALGQGPQFIFQYYEEEERQRGNFPDRFSGHQFPNYSSELNVNALLLGDSALYLCASSRPGGRNTEAFFGQGTRLTVV.

This clone was observed a handful of times. The V and J genes are TRBV14 and TRBJ2-2, with D maybe TRBD1 (5 bases). The germline gives CDR1 SGHDN, CDR2 FVKESK. V gave up 4 bases and J gave up 6 bases, with 9 bases separating them. The CDR3 covers 13 residues. CDR3 DNA sequence: TGTGCCAGCAGCCTGACAGTACCCGGGGAGCTGTTTTTT. Amino acid sequence: CASSLTVPGELFF.

This clone has only one observation. The chain recombines TRBV6-5 with TRBJ2-2, with D maybe TRBD2 (6 bases). Trimming cost V 6 bases and J 7 bases, with 12 bases left between them. The germline gives CDR1 MNHEY, CDR2 SVGAGI. The CDR3 runs 13 residues. The CDR3: CASSDGGHGELFF. DNA for the CDR3: TGTGCCAGCAGCGACGGGGGTCACGGGGAGCTGTTTTTT.

The chain carries TRBV29-1 and TRBJ1-2, with TRBD1 matching 7 bases. The germline CDR1 and CDR2 sequences are SQVTM and ANQGSEA. The CDR3 runs to 11 residues. V lost 7 bases to trimming and J lost 3 bases; unmatched junction nucleotides: 2. The chain's CDR3 is CSAGTDYGYTF. CDR3 nucleotide sequence: TGCAGCGCCGGGACAGACTATGGCTACACCTTC.

V and J are TRBV5-5 and TRBJ1-4; no clear D gene. Germline assignment: CDR1 SGHKS and CDR2 YYEKEE (reference sequence). CDR3 length: 15 amino acids. V lost 3 bases and J 8 bases, leaving 17 bases between the germline ends. The CDR3 here is CASSSAPRGMEKLFF. DNA for the CDR3: TGTGCCAGCAGCTCGGCCCCCCGAGGGATGGAAAAACTGTTTTTT.

V is TRBV5-8 and J is TRBJ1-5; no definite D call. The V end lost 0 bases, the J end lost 4 bases, and 5 bases lay between the germline ends. The length of the CDR3 is 13 residues. The germline gives CDR1 SGHTS, CDR2 YDEGEE. Here the CDR3 reads CASSLDGNQPQHF. The CDR3 DNA follows: TGTGCCAGCAGCTTGGACGGGAATCAGCCCCAGCATTTT. Supplemented by reference TRBV5-8 and TRBJ1-5, the full variable domain reads EAGVTQSPTHLIKTRGQQATLRCSPISGHTSVYWYQQALGLGLQFLLWYDEGEERNRGNFPPRFSGRQFPNYSSELNVNALELEDSALYLCASSLDGNQPQHFGDGTRLSIL.

CDR3 amino acids: CASSRPTGSGEKLFF. For the CDR3, the DNA is TGTGCCAGCAGCCGCCCGACAGGGTCGGGTGAAAAACTGTTTTTT. The chain recombines TRBV7-9 with TRBJ1-4; 7 bases fit TRBD1. Trimming removed 5 bases from V and 7 bases from J; junction bases left unmatched: 10. CDR1 is SEHNR, CDR2 FQNEAQ, per germline (reference sequence). This CDR3 spans 15 amino acids.

This clone was detected only a few times. The gene calls are TRBV7-6 and TRBJ1-3; the D gene is possibly TRBD1 (6 bases). The CDR3 consists of 16 residues. Trimming took off 0 bases at V and 0 bases at J, with 9 bases between the two ends. The germline CDR1 and CDR2 sequences are SGHVS and FNYEAQ. The CDR3 region has the DNA TGTGCCAGCAGCTTAGCCATGGGACACTCTGGAAACACCATATATTTT. Translated, it gives CASSLAMGHSGNTIYF.

The J gene is TRBJ2-7, the V gene TRBV2, with TRBD2 as a possible D gene (5 bases). The CDR3 runs to 14 residues. V lost 6 bases to trimming and J lost 2 bases, with 14 bases between them. CDR1 and CDR2 (germline): SNHLY, FYNNEI. The CDR3, as DNA: TGTGCCAGCAGAGGAGGATCCACTACCTACGAGCAGTACTTC. Encoded protein: CASRGGSTTYEQYF.

This chain links TRBV3-1 (or the pseudogene TRBV3-2) with TRBJ1-2, with D possibly matching TRBD1 (6 bases). Germline assignment: CDR1 LGHDT and CDR2 YNNKEL (reference sequence). Trimming took 6 bases from V and 2 from J, leaving 13 bases between them. The CDR3 runs to 14 residues. DNA for the CDR3: TGTGCCAGCAGGCTCGGGACATTGAACTATGGCTACACCTTC. Its protein product is CASRLGTLNYGYTF.

The J gene is TRBJ1-3, the V gene TRBV7-9; D is ambiguous. Per the germline V gene, CDR1 is SEHNR and CDR2 is FQNEAQ (reference sequence). This CDR3 has 13 amino acids. The V end was cut by 10 bases, the J end by 0 bases, with 10 bases between. The CDR3 here is CATAGSSGNTIYF. In DNA form, the CDR3 reads TGTGCCACCGCGGGGAGCTCTGGAAACACCATATATTTT. Combining the CDR3 with reference TRBV7-9 and TRBJ1-3 gives the whole variable domain DTGVSQNPRHKITKRGQNVTFRCDPISEHNRLYWYRQTLGQGPEFLTYFQNEAQLEKSRLLSDRFSAERPKGSFSTLEIQRTEQGDSAMYLCATAGSSGNTIYFGEGSWLTVV.

This chain uses TRBV6-5 with TRBJ2-1; D gene uncertain. This CDR3 is 13 amino acids long. Germline V CDR1 and CDR2: MNHEY, SVGAGI. Trimming removed 6 bases from V and 5 bases from J, with 11 bases in between. CDR3 residues: CASRRVKDNEQFF. The CDR3 nucleotides are TGTGCCAGCAGACGAGTTAAAGACAATGAGCAGTTCTTC.